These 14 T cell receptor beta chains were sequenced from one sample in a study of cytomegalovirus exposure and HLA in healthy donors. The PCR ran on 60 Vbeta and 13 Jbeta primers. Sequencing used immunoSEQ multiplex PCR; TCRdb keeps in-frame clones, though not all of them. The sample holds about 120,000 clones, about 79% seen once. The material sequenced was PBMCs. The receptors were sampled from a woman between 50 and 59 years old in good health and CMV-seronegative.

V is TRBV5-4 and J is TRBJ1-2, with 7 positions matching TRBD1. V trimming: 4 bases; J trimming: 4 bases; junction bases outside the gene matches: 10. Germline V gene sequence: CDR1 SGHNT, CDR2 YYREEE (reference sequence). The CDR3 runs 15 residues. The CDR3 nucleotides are TGTGCCAGCAGCCCGAAGGGACAGATAGGCTATGGCTACACCTTC. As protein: CASSPKGQIGYGYTF.

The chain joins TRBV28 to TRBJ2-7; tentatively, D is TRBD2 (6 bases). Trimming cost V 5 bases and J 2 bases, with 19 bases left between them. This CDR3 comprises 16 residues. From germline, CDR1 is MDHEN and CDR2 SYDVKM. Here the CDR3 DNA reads TGTGCCAGCAGTCATCGAGGGACTCTCAGTCCCTACGAGCAGTACTTC. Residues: CASSHRGTLSPYEQYF.

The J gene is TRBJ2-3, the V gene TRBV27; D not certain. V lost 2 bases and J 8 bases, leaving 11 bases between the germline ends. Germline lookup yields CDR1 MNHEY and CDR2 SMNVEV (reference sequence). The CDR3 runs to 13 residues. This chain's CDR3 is CASSLMAPGTQYF. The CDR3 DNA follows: TGTGCCAGCAGTTTAATGGCGCCAGGTACGCAGTATTTT.

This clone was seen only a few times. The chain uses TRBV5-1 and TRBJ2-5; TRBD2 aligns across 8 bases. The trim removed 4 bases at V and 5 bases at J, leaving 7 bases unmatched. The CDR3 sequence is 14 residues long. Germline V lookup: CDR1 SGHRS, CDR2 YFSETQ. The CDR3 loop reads CASSPGLVPETQYF. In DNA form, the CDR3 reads TGCGCCAGCAGCCCGGGACTAGTTCCGGAGACCCAGTACTTC.

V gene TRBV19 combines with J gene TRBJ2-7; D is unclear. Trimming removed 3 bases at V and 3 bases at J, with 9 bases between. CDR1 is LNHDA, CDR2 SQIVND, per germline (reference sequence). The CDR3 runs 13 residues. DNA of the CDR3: TGTGCCAGTAGTATTGGGCAACACTACGAGCAGTACTTC. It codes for CASSIGQHYEQYF.

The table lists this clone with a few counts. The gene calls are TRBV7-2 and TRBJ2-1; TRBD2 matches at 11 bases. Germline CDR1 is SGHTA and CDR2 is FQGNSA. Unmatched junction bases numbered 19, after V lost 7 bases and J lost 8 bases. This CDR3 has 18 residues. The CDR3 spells CASTPSPAASGRFDEQFF. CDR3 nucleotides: TGTGCCAGCACCCCCTCCCCCGCCGCTAGCGGGAGGTTTGATGAGCAGTTCTTC.

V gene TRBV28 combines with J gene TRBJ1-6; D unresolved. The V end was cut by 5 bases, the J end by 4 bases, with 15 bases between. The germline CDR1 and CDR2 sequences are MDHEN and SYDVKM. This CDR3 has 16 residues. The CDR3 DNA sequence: TGTGCCAGCAGTCTTCGCGAAGGGAGTTATAATTCACCCCTCCACTTT. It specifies CASSLREGSYNSPLHF.

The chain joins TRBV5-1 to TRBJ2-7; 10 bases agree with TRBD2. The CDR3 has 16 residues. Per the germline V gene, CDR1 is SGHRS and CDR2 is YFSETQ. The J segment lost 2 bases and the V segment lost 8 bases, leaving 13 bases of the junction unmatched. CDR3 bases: TGCGCCAGTCGCATTTCCCCGGGACTAGCGACCTACGAGCAGTACTTC. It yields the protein CASRISPGLATYEQYF.

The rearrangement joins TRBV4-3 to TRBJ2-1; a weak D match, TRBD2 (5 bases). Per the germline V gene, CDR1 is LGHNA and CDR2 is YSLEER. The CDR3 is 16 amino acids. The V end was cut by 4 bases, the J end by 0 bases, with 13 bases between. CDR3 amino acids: CASSPEDFTSYNEQFF. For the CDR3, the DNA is TGCGCCAGCAGCCCGGAGGACTTTACCTCCTACAATGAGCAGTTCTTC.

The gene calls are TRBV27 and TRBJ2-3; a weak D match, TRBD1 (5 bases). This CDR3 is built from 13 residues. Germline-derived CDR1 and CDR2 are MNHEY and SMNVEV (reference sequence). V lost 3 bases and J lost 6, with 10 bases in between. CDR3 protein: CASSFGRGDTQYF. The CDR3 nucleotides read TGTGCCAGCAGTTTTGGAAGGGGCGATACGCAGTATTTT.

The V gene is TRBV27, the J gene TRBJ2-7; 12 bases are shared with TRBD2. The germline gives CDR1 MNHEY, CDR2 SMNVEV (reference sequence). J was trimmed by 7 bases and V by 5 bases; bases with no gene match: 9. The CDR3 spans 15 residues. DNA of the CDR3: TGTGCCAGCAGTCCCGGACTAGCGGGAAGCCGAGAGCAGTACTTC. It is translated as CASSPGLAGSREQYF.

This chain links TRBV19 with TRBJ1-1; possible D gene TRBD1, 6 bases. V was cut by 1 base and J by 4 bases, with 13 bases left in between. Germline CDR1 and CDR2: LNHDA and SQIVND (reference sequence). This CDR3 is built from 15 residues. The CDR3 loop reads CASSIGQGSATEAFF. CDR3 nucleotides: TGTGCCAGTAGTATAGGGCAGGGGAGCGCCACTGAAGCTTTCTTT.

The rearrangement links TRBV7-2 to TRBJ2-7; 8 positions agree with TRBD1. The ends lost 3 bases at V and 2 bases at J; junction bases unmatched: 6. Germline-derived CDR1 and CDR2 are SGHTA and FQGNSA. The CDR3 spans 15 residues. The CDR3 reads CASSFVVRGPYEQYF. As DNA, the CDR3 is TGTGCCAGCAGCTTTGTTGTCAGGGGGCCCTACGAGCAGTACTTC.

The CDR3 spells CASSLIWGREGYEQYF. Written as DNA, the CDR3 is TGTGCCAGCAGCTTAATCTGGGGGCGGGAGGGTTACGAGCAGTACTTC. V and J are TRBV7-2 and TRBJ2-7; TRBD2 agrees at 9 bases. Per germline, CDR1 SGHTA and CDR2 FQGNSA. J was trimmed by 4 bases and V by 2 bases; bases with no gene match: 9. The CDR3 covers 16 residues.